The rows below give T cell receptor beta chains drawn from one sample of a study of OX40 agonist ivuxolimab in advanced cancers. Repertoires were generated with immunoSEQ multiplex PCR, while TCRdb's copy carries only in-frame clones and drops some. The table includes about 67,000 clones, around 84% detected once. The sample consisted of CD4+ or CD8+ T cells sorted from blood, taken in a trial of the OX40 agonist ivuxolimab. Source of these receptors: an adult with an advanced solid tumor such as melanoma, head and neck, liver or kidney cancer. The CDR3 runs from the conserved cysteine through the conserved F or W. The D gene is left open where the match is weak. The listing skips clone size in some rows; elsewhere it reads once, few, many or a size class.

J	V	size	D	DNA	CDR3
TRBJ2-5	TRBV6-1	.	.	TGTGCCAGCAATGATAGGGGCCAGCAAGAGACCCAGTACTTC	CASNDRGQQETQYF
TRBJ2-1	TRBV7-8	.	TRBD2	TGTGCCAGCAGCTTAGCGGGCGGGGGGGCGAACGAGCAGTTCTTC	CASSLAGGGANEQFF
TRBJ2-3	TRBV11-2	.	.	TGTGCCAGCAGGAAGAGGGCCAGCGATAGAGATACGCAGTATTTT	CASRKRASDRDTQYF
TRBJ2-3	TRBV27	once	.	TGTGCCAGCAGAGGGGTAGCTCTAGATACGCAGTATTTT	CASRGVALDTQYF
TRBJ1-6	TRBV4-1	.	TRBD1	TGCGCCAGCAGCCTCCGGGACAGCCAAAATTCACCCCTCCACTTT	CASSLRDSQNSPLHF
TRBJ2-3	TRBV30	.	TRBD2	TGTGCCTGGACTAGCGGGAATGGAGATACGCAGTATTTT	CAWTSGNGDTQYF
TRBJ1-2	TRBV18	.	.	TGTGCCAGCTCACGGCCGGGAGGGGATGGCTACACCTTC	CASSRPGGDGYTF
TRBJ1-4	TRBV29-1	.	.	TGCAGCGTTGAAGGGCCCCGGACGGCGAAGTTCGGTAAACTGTTTTTT	CSVEGPRTAKFGKLFF
TRBJ2-4	TRBV29-1	.	.	TGCAGCGTCGCGACTGGGCTAGCCAAAAACATTCAGTACTTC	CSVATGLAKNIQYF
TRBJ2-5	TRBV28	.	.	TGTGCCAGCAGCCGGAGGGGACAGCAAGAGACCCAGTACTTC	CASSRRGQQETQYF
TRBJ2-5	TRBV7-8	.	TRBD2	TGTGCCAGCACCCGTCGGGAGGGGGAGACCCAGTACTTC	CASTRREGETQYF
TRBJ1-1	TRBV18	.	.	TGTGCCAGCTCACTCTCTGGAATGAACACTGAAGCTTTCTTT	CASSLSGMNTEAFF
TRBJ1-1	TRBV18	.	TRBD1	TGTGCCAGCTCATATGGGACAGGTGAAGCTTTCTTT	CASSYGTGEAFF
TRBJ2-7	TRBV7-2	once	.	TGTGCCAGCAGCTTAGAGGGGGGTATCCTTAGCTACGAGCAGTACTTC	CASSLEGGILSYEQYF
TRBJ1-2	TRBV7-2	.	.	TGTGCCAGCAGCTTAGACAGTAGGAACCTCTATGGCTACACCTTC	CASSLDSRNLYGYTF
TRBJ1-2	TRBV2	.	.	TGTGCCGGCAACCCCGAGAACTATGGCTACACCTTC	CAGNPENYGYTF
TRBJ2-1	TRBV27	.	.	TGTGCCAGCAGTTCAGGGGTGTTCGGCAATGAGCAGTTCTTC	CASSSGVFGNEQFF
TRBJ2-3	TRBV9	.	.	TGTGCCAGCAGCACGTCTCCGGGACTCCGCACAGATACGCAGTATTTT	CASSTSPGLRTDTQYF
TRBJ2-7	TRBV2	.	TRBD2	TGTGCCAGCAGTGCCTTAGCGGGATGGGGGGACGAGCAGTACTTC	CASSALAGWGDEQYF
TRBJ1-1	TRBV4-2	.	.	TGTGCCAGCAGCTTGATACTGCCGGGACCAGAACGCGCTGAAGCTTTCTTT	CASSLILPGPERAEAFF
TRBJ1-1	TRBV18	.	.	TGTGCCAGCTCACCCACTGACGGCACCCCTGTCTTT	CASSPTDGTPVF
TRBJ2-1	TRBV10-3	once	TRBD1	TGTGCCATCAGGGGCAGGGACAGGGGGTACAATGAGCAGTTCTTC	CAIRGRDRGYNEQFF
TRBJ1-1	TRBV9	.	TRBD1	TGTGCCAGCAGCGTCGAGGGACAGGGGTCTGAAGCTTTCTTT	CASSVEGQGSEAFF
TRBJ1-1	TRBV19	.	.	TGTGCCAGTAGTATGCTAAACACTGAAGCTTTCTTT	CASSMLNTEAFF
TRBJ2-5	TRBV7-9	.	.	TGTGCCAGCAGCAACCAAGAGACCCAGTACTTC	CASSNQETQYF
TRBJ2-1	TRBV4-3	.	.	TGCGCCAGCAGCCAAGGGGGGCCGGGGGCAGGGGTAATGAATGAGCAGTTCTTC	CASSQGGPGAGVMNEQFF
TRBJ1-1	TRBV5-4	.	TRBD1	TGTGCCAGCAGCTTCCCGGGACAGGACAACACTGAAGCTTTCTTT	CASSFPGQDNTEAFF
TRBJ2-6	TRBV7-2	.	.	TGTGCCAGCAGCCCAGGAGGCTCTGGGGCCAACGTCCTGACTTTC	CASSPGGSGANVLTF
TRBJ1-1	TRBV11-2	once	.	TGTGCCAGCAGCCAACAAGGGATACTAAAAACAACTGAAGCTTTCTTT	CASSQQGILKTTEAFF
TRBJ1-6	TRBV6-1	.	TRBD1	TGTGCCAGCAGTGAAGCCGTAAGACAGGGATATAATTCACCCCTCCACTTT	CASSEAVRQGYNSPLHF
TRBJ2-5	TRBV7-6	.	TRBD1	TGTGCCAGCAGGAGGGGAGACAGGGTTAGGCAAGAGACCCAGTACTTC	CASRRGDRVRQETQYF